This TCR beta chain derives from a study of blood T cell repertoires in COVID-19. Repertoires were generated with immunoSEQ multiplex PCR, while TCRdb's copy carries only in-frame clones and drops some. The sample yields approximately 250,000 clones, approximately 87% seen once. CDR3 length equals 14 residues. V lost 5 bases to trimming and J lost 2 bases; unmatched junction nucleotides: 6. The germline V gene has CDR1 MNHEY and CDR2 SVGAGI. This clone was found a few times. This TCR came from a man in his 60s who had recovered from COVID-19. The sequenced sample was peripheral blood. The chain combines TRBV6-5 with TRBJ2-7, with 7 bases that match TRBD1. DNA of the CDR3: TGTGCCAGCAGTCAGGGACAGCCTGCCTACGAGCAGTACTTC. Translating it yields CASSQGQPAYEQYF.